This T cell receptor (beta chain) appears in the sequencing data of a study of blood T cell repertoires in COVID-19 (dated by TCRdb to about 2020). Notes on the research overall: Samples covering the acute and convalescent phases of COVID-19 were provided by collaborators in the United States, Italy and Spain. Deeply sampled blood TCRbeta repertoires from subjects exposed to, actively infected with, or recovered from COVID-19 were included in the dataset. Samples came from the ongoing ImmuneRACE study (first 160 participants) plus 1,254 subjects from 6 global collaborators. The repertoires were released in a freely available public database intended as a resource for research on the immune response to SARS-CoV-2. The prospective study material was composed of cDNA or gDNA derived from T cells, B-cell-depleted T cells, or PBMCs. A de-identified subject ID, COVID-19 status, age in years and sex were almost always included in the sample metadata. Where available, HLA class I and class II types were obtained from metadata supplied by the sample provider rather than from assay-based typing.

TCRbeta CDR3 regions were amplified from genomic DNA using the immunoSEQ Assay, a bias-controlled multiplex PCR. For the original study's pipeline: The number of nucleated cells in each sample was estimated by amplification of reference gene primers within the assay. To quantify the absolute abundance of each unique TCRbeta CDR3 rearrangement, sequence reads were collapsed and filtered. For each sample, productive Simpson clonality was calculated by taking the square root of Simpson's diversity index across productive rearrangements. TCRdb took this table from immuneACCESS and kept in-frame rearrangements with V and J called. Such tables lack part of the clones; where checked against another copy, unresolved V genes explain under half of the gap, and the rest is unexplained. D and trimming were read from the DNA, whereas the V and J calls and clone size are those reported in that table. This sample holds some 300,000 clones; over 75% were observed only once. Approximately 0.93% of the sample lies in the top ten.

Broad study findings and their caveats: Clinical and demographic metadata were provided uncurated, with the amount varying by source and participant.

In the prospective study, participants were 18 to 89 years old, resided in about 25 geographic areas of the United States, and were enrolled through a virtual design. Cohort assignment in the prospective study relied on participant-reported clinical history from a screening survey and a study questionnaire. Recovered participants in ImmuneRACE Cohort 3 were defined by two consecutive negative NP/OP PCR tests, clearance by a healthcare professional, or resolution of symptoms. In the prospective study, mobile phlebotomists collected whole blood, serum and a nasopharyngeal or oropharyngeal swab from each participant. Participants in the prospective study had the option to provide additional blood draws and questionnaires over a roughly two-month period. Before DNA extraction, blood samples from the prospective study were shipped at room temperature or frozen. CDR1 and CDR2 are drawn from the germline V gene: SGHNT, YENEEA. The trim is 4 bases for V and 5 bases for J, with a gap of 11 bases between the germline ends. The CDR3 holds 13 amino acids from the cysteine to the phenylalanine. Just the 39-base CDR3 DNA is kept, in frame starting at base 1.

Comments on this clone: No cognate antigen has been identified for it. No much larger clone is present one base from it, and per-base qualities are unavailable.

The sequence is built from TRBV11-3 and TRBJ1-1; the D gene is not confidently resolved. What was sequenced was PBMCs or T cells enriched from blood (not recorded which). This sequence originates from a woman aged 30 to 39 who had recovered from COVID-19. The nucleotide sequence reads TGTGCCAGCAGCTCGACGGCGGGTACTGAAGCTTTCTTT. It encodes CASSSTAGTEAFF.